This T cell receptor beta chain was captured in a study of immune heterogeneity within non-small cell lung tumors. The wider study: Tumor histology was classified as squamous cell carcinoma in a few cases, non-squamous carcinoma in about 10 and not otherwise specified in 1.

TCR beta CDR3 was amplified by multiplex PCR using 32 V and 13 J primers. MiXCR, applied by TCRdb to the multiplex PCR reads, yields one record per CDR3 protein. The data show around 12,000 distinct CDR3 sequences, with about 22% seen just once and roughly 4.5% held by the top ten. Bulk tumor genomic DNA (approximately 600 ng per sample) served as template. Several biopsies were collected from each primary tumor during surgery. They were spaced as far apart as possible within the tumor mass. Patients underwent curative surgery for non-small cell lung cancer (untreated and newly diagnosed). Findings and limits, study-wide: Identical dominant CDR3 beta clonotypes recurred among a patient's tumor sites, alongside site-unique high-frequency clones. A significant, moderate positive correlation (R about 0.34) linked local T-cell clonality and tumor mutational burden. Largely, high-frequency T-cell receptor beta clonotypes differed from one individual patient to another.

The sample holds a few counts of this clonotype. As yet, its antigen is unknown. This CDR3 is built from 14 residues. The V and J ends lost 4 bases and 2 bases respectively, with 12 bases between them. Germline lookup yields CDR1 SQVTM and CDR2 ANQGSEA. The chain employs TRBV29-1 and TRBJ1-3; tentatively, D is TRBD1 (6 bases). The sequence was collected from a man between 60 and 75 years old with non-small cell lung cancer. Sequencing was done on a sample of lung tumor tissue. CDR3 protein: CSVGETGPGNTIYF. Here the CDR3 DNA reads TGCAGCGTTGGGGAGACAGGACCTGGAAACACCATATATTTT.